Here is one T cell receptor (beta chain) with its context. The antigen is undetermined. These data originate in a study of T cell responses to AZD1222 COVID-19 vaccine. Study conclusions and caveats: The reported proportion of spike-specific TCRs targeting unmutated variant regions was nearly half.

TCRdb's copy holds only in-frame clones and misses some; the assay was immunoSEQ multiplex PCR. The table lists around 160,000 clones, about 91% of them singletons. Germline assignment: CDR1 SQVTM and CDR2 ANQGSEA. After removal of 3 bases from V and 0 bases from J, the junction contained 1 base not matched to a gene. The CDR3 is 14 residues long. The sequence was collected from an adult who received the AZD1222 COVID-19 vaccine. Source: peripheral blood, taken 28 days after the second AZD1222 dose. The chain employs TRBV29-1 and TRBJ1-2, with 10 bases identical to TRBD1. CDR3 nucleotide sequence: TGCAGCGTTGACGACAGGGGGCCTAACTATGGCTACACCTTC. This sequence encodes CSVDDRGPNYGYTF.